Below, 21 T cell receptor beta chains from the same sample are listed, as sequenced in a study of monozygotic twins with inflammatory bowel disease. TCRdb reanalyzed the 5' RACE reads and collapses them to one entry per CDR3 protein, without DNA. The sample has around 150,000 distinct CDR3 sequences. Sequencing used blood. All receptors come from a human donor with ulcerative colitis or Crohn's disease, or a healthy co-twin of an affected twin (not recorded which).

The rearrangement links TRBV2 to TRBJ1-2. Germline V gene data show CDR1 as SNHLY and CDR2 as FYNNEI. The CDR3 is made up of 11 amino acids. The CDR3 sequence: CASRQNYGYIF.

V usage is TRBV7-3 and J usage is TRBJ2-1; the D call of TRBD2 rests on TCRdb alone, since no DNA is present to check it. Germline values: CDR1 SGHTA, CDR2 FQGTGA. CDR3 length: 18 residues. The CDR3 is CASSLTGTSGRYGNEQFF.

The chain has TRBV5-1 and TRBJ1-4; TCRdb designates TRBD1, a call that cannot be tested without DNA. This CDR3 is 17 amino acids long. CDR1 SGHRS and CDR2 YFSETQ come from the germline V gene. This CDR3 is CASSGGQGRPIGQKLFF.

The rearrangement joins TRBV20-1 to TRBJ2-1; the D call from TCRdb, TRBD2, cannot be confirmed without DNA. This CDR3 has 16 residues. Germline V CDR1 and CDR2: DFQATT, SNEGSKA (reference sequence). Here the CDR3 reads CSPGTSGRLSYNEQFF.

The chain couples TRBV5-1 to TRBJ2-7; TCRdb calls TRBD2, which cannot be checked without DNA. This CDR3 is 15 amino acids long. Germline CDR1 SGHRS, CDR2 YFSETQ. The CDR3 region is CASSLGSSGTYEQYF.

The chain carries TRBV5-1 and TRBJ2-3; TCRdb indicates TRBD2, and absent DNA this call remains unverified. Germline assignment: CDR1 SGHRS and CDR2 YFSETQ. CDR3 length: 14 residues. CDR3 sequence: CASSFSGSTDTQYF.

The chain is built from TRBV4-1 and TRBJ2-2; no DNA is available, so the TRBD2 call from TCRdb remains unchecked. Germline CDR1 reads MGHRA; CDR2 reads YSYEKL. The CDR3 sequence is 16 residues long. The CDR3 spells CASSPPTSVDTGELFF.

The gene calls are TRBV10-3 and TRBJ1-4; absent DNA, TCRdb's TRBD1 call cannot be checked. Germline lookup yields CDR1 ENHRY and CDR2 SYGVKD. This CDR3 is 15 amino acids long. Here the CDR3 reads CAIRDALGTNEKLFF.

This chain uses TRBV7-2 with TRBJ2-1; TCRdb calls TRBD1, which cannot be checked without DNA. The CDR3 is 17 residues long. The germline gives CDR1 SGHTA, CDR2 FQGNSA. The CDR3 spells CASSRPPSGTSYNEQFF. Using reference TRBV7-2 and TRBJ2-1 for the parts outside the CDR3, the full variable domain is GAGVSQSPSNKVTEKGKDVELRCDPISGHTALYWYRQSLGQGLEFLIYFQGNSAPDKSGLPSDRFSAERTGGSVSTLTIQRTQQEDSAVYLCASSRPPSGTSYNEQFFGPGTRLTVL.

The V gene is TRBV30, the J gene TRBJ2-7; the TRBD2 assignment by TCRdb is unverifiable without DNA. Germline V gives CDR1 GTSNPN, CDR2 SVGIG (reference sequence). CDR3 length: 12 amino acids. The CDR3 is CAWTGSKAGQYF.

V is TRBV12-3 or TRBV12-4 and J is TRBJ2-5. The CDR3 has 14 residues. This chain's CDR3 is CASTLAGAQETQYF.

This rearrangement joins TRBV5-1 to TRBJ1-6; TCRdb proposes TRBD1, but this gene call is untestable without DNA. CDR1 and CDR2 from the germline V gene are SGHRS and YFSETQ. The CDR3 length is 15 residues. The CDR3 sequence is CASSFGTGKGSPLHF.

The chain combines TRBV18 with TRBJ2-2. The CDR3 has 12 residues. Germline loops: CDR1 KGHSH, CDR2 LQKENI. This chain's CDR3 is CASSPLPGELFF.

This CDR3 is CASSVSIGQAGYEQYF. The chain joins TRBV9 to TRBJ2-7; lacking DNA, the TRBD1 call made by TCRdb goes unchecked. Per germline, CDR1 SGDLS and CDR2 YYNGEE. CDR3 length: 16 amino acids.

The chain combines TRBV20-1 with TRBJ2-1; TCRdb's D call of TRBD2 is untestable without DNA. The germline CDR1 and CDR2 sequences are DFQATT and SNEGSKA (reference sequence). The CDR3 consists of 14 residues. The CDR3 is CSAQEVGKWNEQFF.

The CDR3 protein is CASSDTNAQHF. This chain uses TRBV6-4 with TRBJ1-5. CDR1 is MRHNA and CDR2 is SNTAGT in the germline V gene. The CDR3 runs to 11 residues.

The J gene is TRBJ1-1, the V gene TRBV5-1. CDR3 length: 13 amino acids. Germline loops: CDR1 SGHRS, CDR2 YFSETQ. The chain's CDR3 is CASSLLSSTEAFF.

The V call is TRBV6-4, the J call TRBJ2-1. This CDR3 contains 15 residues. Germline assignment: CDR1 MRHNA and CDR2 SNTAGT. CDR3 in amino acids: CASSDSGGQSYEQFF.

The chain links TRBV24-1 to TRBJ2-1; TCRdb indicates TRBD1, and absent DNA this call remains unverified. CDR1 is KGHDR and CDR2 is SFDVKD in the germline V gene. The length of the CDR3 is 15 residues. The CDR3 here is CATSGTGTHYNEQFF.

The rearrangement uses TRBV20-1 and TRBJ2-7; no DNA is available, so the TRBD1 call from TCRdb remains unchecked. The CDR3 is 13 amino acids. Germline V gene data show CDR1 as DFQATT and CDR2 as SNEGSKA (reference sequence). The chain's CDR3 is CSASPLGSYEQYF.

CDR3 loop: CATSGWTSGRGNEQFF. The chain joins TRBV24-1 to TRBJ2-1; TCRdb designates TRBD2, a call that cannot be tested without DNA. The CDR3 runs 16 residues. Germline CDR1 reads KGHDR; CDR2 reads SFDVKD.